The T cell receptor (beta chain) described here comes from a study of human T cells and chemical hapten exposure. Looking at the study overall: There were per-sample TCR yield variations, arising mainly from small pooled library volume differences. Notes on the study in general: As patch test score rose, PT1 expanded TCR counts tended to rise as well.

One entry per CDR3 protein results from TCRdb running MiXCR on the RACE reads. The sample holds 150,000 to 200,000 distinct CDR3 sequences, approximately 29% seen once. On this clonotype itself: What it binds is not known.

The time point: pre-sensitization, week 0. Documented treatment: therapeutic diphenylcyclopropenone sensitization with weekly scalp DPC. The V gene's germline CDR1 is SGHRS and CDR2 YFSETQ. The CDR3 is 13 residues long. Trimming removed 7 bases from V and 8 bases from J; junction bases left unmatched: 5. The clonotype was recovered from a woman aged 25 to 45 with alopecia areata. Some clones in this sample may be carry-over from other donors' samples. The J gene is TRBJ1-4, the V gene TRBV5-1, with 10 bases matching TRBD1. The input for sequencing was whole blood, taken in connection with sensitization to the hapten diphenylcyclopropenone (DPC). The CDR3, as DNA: TGCGCCAGCCGACCGGGACAGGGGGAAAAACTGTTTTTT. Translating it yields CASRPGQGEKLFF.